This T cell receptor beta chain was found in a study of T cell clones after liver transplantation. Study at large: Graft-donor-reactive sequences were compared with third-party-reactive TCRbeta sequences from pre-transplant mixed lymphocyte reactions.

Thawed unstimulated PBMCs were FACS-sorted by CD3, CD4 and CD8 into two populations. Trimming cost V 7 bases and J 0 bases, with 13 bases left between them. Germline V gene lookup returns CDR1 SEHNR and CDR2 FQNEAQ (reference sequence). The CDR3 is 15 residues long. TCRdb's table, derived via immunoSEQ multiplex PCR, lists solely in-frame clones and lacks some. Altogether about 33,000 clones are present, 90% to 95% being singletons, with the ten largest covering about 25%. The sequences come from CD8+ T cells from blood, collected 12 months after liver transplant. The clonotype originates from a human patient who received a liver transplant. Some T cells here may be from the graft donor. The gene calls are TRBV7-9 and TRBJ2-1; D is perhaps TRBD1 (5 bases). CDR3: CASILGDPSYNEQFF. The CDR3 DNA reads as TGTGCCAGCATTTTAGGGGATCCCTCCTACAATGAGCAGTTCTTC.